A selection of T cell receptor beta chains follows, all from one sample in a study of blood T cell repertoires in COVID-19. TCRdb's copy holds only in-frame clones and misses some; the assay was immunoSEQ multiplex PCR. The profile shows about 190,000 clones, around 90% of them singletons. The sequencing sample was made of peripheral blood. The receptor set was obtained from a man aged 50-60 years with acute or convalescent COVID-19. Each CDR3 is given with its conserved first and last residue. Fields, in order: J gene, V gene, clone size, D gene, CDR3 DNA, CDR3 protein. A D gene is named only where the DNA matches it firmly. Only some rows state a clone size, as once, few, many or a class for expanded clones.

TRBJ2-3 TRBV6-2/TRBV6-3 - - TGTGCCAGCACCCCCCTGGCCCGGCGCCCCGCCGGCGGGGAAGTGGGCACAGATACGCAGTATTTT CASTPLARRPAGGEVGTDTQYF
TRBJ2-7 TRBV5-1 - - TGCGCCAGCAGCTCAGCGGAGGGTACCTACGAGCAGTACTTC CASSSAEGTYEQYF
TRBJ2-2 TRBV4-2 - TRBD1 TGTGCCAGCAGCCAACATAGACAGGGAAAGGGGGAGCTGTTTTTT CASSQHRQGKGELFF
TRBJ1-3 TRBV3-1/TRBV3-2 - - TGTGCCAGCAGCCAAGTCGCGGGGACTGGAAACACCATATATTTT CASSQVAGTGNTIYF
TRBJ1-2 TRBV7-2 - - TGTGCCAGCACCTGGGGGGGGTATGGCTACACCTTC CASTWGGYGYTF
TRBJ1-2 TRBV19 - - TGTGCCAGTAGTAGAGGCAACTATGGCTACACCTTC CASSRGNYGYTF
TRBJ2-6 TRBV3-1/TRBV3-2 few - TGTGCCAGCAGCCAAGACGCGAACTCTGGGGCCAACGTCCTGACTTTC CASSQDANSGANVLTF
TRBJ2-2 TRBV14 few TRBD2 TGTGCCAGCCAACTAGCGGTAAACACCGGGGAGCTGTTTTTT CASQLAVNTGELFF
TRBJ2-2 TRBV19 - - TGTGCCACCAGTGATAGCGGAAAGAACACCGGGGAGCTGTTTTTT CATSDSGKNTGELFF
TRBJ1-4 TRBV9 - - TGTGCCAGCAGCGTAGCTGGGGGAGGTGAAAAACTGTTTTTT CASSVAGGGEKLFF
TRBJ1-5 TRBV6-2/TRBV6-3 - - TGTGCCAGCAGCCCCACGTCTCAGGGAACCATCCAGCATTTT CASSPTSQGTIQHF
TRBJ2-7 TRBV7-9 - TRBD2 TGTGCCAGCAGCTTAGCCCCCAGCGGGAGGCCTTACGAGCAGTACTTC CASSLAPSGRPYEQYF
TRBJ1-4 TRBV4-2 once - TGTGCCAGCAGCCAAGCCGGGGAGGGTGAAAAACTGTTTTTT CASSQAGEGEKLFF
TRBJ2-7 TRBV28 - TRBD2 TGTGCCAGCAGTTTTACGACTAGCGGGAGGGCAGGGGAGCAGTACTTC CASSFTTSGRAGEQYF
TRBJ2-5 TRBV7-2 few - TGTGCCAGCAGCTTAATGCTGGGGGGAGAGACCCAGTACTTC CASSLMLGGETQYF
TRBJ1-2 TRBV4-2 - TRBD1 TGTGCCAGCAGCCAAGGGGACAGAGCTAACTATGGCTACACCTTC CASSQGDRANYGYTF
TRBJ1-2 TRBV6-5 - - TGTGCCAGCAGTTACACATTTGGGGGGGTCGGCTATGGCTACACCTTC CASSYTFGGVGYGYTF
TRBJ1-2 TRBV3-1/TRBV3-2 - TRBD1 TGTGCCAGCAGCCAAGGACAGGGGGCGGTTGGCTACACCTTC CASSQGQGAVGYTF
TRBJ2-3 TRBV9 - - TGTGCCAGCAGCGTAGCGGTGGTGGGCACAGATACGCAGTATTTT CASSVAVVGTDTQYF
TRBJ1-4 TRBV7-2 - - TGTGCCAGCAGCTTAGCGGGCAGGGCTGAAAAACTGTTTTTT CASSLAGRAEKLFF
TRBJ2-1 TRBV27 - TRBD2 TGTGCCAGCAGTTTAGGGACTAGCGGCAAATACAATGAGCAGTTCTTC CASSLGTSGKYNEQFF
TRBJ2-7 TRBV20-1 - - TGCAGTGCTCAGACTAGGCACGAGCAGTACTTC CSAQTRHEQYF
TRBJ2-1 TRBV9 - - TGTGCCAGCACCCGGGACACCGCCGGCTACAATGAGCAGTTCTTC CASTRDTAGYNEQFF
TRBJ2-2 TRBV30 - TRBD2 TGTGCCTGGAAAAGACTAGCGGCGAACACCGGGGAGCTGTTTTTT CAWKRLAANTGELFF
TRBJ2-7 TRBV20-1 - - TGCAGTGCTAGTCACGCCCGGGGAGCAGGAGGGGAGCAGTACTTC CSASHARGAGGEQYF
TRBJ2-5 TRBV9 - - TGTGCCAGCAGCGTAGCTCGCGGAGAACACCAAGAGACCCAGTACTTC CASSVARGEHQETQYF
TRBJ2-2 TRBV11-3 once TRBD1 TGTGCCAGCAGCGAGCGGACAGGGTACACCGGGGAGCTGTTTTTT CASSERTGYTGELFF
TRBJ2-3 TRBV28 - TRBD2 TGTGCCAGCGGACTAAGCGGGGGGGTGGTAACAGATACGCAGTATTTT CASGLSGGVVTDTQYF
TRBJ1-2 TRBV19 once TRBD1 TGTGCCAGTAGTGACCCGGGACAGGGTCGTGGCTACACCTTC CASSDPGQGRGYTF
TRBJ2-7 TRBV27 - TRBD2 TGTGCCAGCAGTCCCACTAGCGGGAGGGACTACGAGCAGTACTTC CASSPTSGRDYEQYF
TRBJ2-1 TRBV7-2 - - TGTGCCAGCAGCTTAAGCTCCGGGAATAATGAGCAGTTCTTC CASSLSSGNNEQFF
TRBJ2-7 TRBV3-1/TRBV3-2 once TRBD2 TGTGCCAGGAATAGCGGGAGGTCAAGGGCCCAAGAGACCTACGAGCAGTACTTC CARNSGRSRAQETYEQYF
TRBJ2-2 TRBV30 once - TGTGCCTGGAGTCAGGTCCCGCTGACGAACACCGGGGAGCTGTTTTTT CAWSQVPLTNTGELFF
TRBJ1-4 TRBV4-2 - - TGTGCCAGCAGCCAAGACGGTGAAAAACTGTTTTTT CASSQDGEKLFF
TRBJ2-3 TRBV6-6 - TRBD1 TGTGCCAGCAGTCGCGGACAGGGGGCTATCACAGATACGCAGTATTTT CASSRGQGAITDTQYF
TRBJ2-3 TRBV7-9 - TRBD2 TGTGCCAGCAGCTTATTCCCTAGCGGGATAGAGGCAGATACGCAGTATTTT CASSLFPSGIEADTQYF
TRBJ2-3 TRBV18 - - TGTGCCAGCTCACCTTTTCGTACAGAAATGTTCCAAGATACGCAGTATTTT CASSPFRTEMFQDTQYF
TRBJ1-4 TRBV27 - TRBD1 TGTGCCAGCAGTTTATCCGGGACAGGGGGATTTGCAACTAATGAAAAACTGTTTTTT CASSLSGTGGFATNEKLFF
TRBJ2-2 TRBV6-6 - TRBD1 TGTGCCAGCAGTTTACAGGGGGCGCGAAACACCGGGGAGCTGTTTTTT CASSLQGARNTGELFF
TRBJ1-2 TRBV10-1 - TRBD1 TGCGCCACTTGCCAGGGGGTGGCTAACTATGGCTACACCTTC CATCQGVANYGYTF
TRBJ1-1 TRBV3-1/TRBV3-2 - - TGTGCCAGCAGCCAAACCTACGCTGAAGCTTTCTTT CASSQTYAEAFF
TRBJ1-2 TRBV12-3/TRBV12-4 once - TGTGCCAGCAGTTTAATGGGGAGTTATGGCTACACCTTC CASSLMGSYGYTF
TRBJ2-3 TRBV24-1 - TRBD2 TGTGCCACCAGTGATTCCGGACTAGCGGGAGAAACAGATACGCAGTATTTT CATSDSGLAGETDTQYF
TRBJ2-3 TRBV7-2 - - TGTGCCAGCACTCCGACTCCGGGGGGCCAGCCAGATACGCAGTATTTT CASTPTPGGQPDTQYF
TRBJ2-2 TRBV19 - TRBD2 TGTGCCAGTAGTACCGGACTAGCGGGAAACACCGGGGAGCTGTTTTTT CASSTGLAGNTGELFF
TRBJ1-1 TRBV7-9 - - TGTGCCAGCAGCTTACAGGGGAGGGACACTGAAGCTTTCTTT CASSLQGRDTEAFF